The sequence of this T cell receptor beta chain was determined in a study of blood T cell repertoires in COVID-19. In the study overall: Donors in the United States, Italy and Spain gave samples during acute or convalescent COVID-19. PBMCs, B-cell-depleted T cells, or T cells provided the cDNA or gDNA that made up the material.

Per the original methods: Estimated nucleated cell counts came from reference gene primer amplification. The data were produced by immunoSEQ multiplex PCR, yet TCRdb's version contains in-frame clones alone and is incomplete. That table gives V, J and clone size, and the DNA gave D and trimming. The data hold 160,000 or so clones, with approximately 91% observed a single time. In germline, CDR1 is MNHEY, CDR2 SMNVEV (reference sequence). The trim removed 4 bases at V and 6 bases at J, leaving 6 bases unmatched. This CDR3 comprises 15 residues. The receptor was isolated from a man between 18 and 29 years old with acute or convalescent COVID-19. This chain links TRBV27 with TRBJ2-3; 11 nucleotides match TRBD1. Sequencing was carried out using peripheral blood. The chain's CDR3 is CASSSEGQGGDTQYF. In nucleotides, the CDR3 is TGTGCCAGCAGTTCGGAGGGACAGGGGGGGGATACGCAGTATTTT.